This is a list of T cell receptor beta chains from one sample in a study of cytomegalovirus exposure and HLA in healthy donors. Using immunoSEQ multiplex PCR, the repertoire was profiled, and TCRdb retains in-frame clones only, with some absent. The data contain roughly 190,000 clones, approximately 80% of them singletons. Sequencing input: PBMCs. The receptor set was obtained from a woman aged 45-59 years in good health and CMV-seronegative. CDR3s include the opening cysteine and the closing phenylalanine or tryptophan. A D gene is named only where the DNA matches it firmly. Not every row has a clone size; where given, it reads once, few, many or a size class.

J: TRBJ2-7
V: TRBV15
size: few
D: .
CDR3: CATSREELASYEQYF
DNA: TGTGCCACCAGCAGAGAGGAGCTAGCGTCCTACGAGCAGTACTTC

J: TRBJ1-2
V: TRBV14
size: once
D: .
CDR3: CASSQGGGGYTF
DNA: TGTGCCAGCAGCCAAGGAGGTGGTGGCTACACCTTC

J: TRBJ2-3
V: TRBV6-1
size: .
D: TRBD1
CDR3: CASSGNRGQTDTQYF
DNA: TGTGCCAGCAGTGGAAACAGGGGCCAGACAGATACGCAGTATTTT

J: TRBJ2-7
V: TRBV7-9
size: .
D: TRBD2
CDR3: CASSPPWASGSYEQYF
DNA: TGTGCCAGCAGCCCCCCGTGGGCTAGCGGGAGCTACGAGCAGTACTTC

J: TRBJ2-7
V: TRBV18
size: .
D: .
CDR3: CASSPPNPREQYF
DNA: TGTGCCAGCTCACCACCGAACCCCCGGGAGCAGTACTTC

J: TRBJ2-7
V: TRBV28
size: .
D: .
CDR3: CASLGGLSYEQYF
DNA: TGTGCCAGCCTGGGGGGGCTCTCCTACGAGCAGTACTTC

J: TRBJ1-5
V: TRBV30
size: once
D: TRBD1
CDR3: CAWSGLRDRGSDQPQHF
DNA: TGTGCCTGGAGCGGACTCCGGGACAGGGGGTCGGATCAGCCCCAGCATTTT

J: TRBJ2-7
V: TRBV7-8
size: .
D: .
CDR3: CASSLVGSGNPSYEQYF
DNA: TGTGCCAGCAGCTTAGTAGGGTCAGGGAACCCTTCCTACGAGCAGTACTTC

J: TRBJ2-5
V: TRBV6-5
size: .
D: TRBD2
CDR3: CASSYVGGPVETQYF
DNA: TGTGCCAGCAGTTACGTGGGAGGGCCGGTGGAGACCCAGTACTTC

J: TRBJ2-3
V: TRBV6-1
size: few
D: TRBD1
CDR3: CASSEAVQGADTQYF
DNA: TGTGCCAGCAGTGAAGCTGTGCAGGGGGCAGATACGCAGTATTTT

J: TRBJ1-2
V: TRBV6-1
size: once
D: TRBD1
CDR3: CASRDRVNYGYTF
DNA: TGTGCCAGCAGAGACAGGGTTAACTATGGCTACACCTTC

J: TRBJ1-1
V: TRBV28
size: .
D: TRBD1
CDR3: CASSEGGLANTEAFF
DNA: TGTGCCAGCAGTGAAGGGGGCCTGGCGAACACTGAAGCTTTCTTT

J: TRBJ2-5
V: TRBV9
size: .
D: TRBD2
CDR3: CASSDGTSGYQETQYF
DNA: TGTGCCAGCAGCGACGGGACTAGCGGGTATCAAGAGACCCAGTACTTC

J: TRBJ1-2
V: TRBV18
size: .
D: .
CDR3: CASSPGGTLGGYTF
DNA: TGTGCCAGCTCACCGGGAGGAACCTTGGGTGGCTACACCTTC

J: TRBJ2-1
V: TRBV27
size: once
D: .
CDR3: CASSLAARFNEQFF
DNA: TGTGCCAGCAGTTTGGCGGCAAGGTTCAATGAGCAGTTCTTC

J: TRBJ1-1
V: TRBV6-1
size: .
D: .
CDR3: CASSGPTGNTEAFF
DNA: TGTGCCAGCAGTGGGCCGACAGGGAACACTGAAGCTTTCTTT

J: TRBJ1-5
V: TRBV7-2
size: .
D: .
CDR3: CASSLEFFGPQHF
DNA: .

J: TRBJ1-2
V: TRBV14
size: .
D: TRBD1
CDR3: CASSLGTGRDGYTF
DNA: TGTGCCAGCAGCCTAGGGACAGGGCGGGATGGCTACACCTTC

J: TRBJ2-1
V: TRBV9
size: .
D: .
CDR3: CASSVSGGNNNEQFF
DNA: TGTGCCAGCAGCGTATCGGGGGGCAACAACAATGAGCAGTTCTTC

J: TRBJ1-1
V: TRBV29-1
size: few
D: .
CDR3: CSVGESRGIDTEAFF
DNA: TGCAGCGTTGGAGAGAGCAGAGGGATTGACACTGAAGCTTTCTTT

J: TRBJ2-7
V: TRBV4-2
size: .
D: .
CDR3: CASSQVPGERNEQYF
DNA: TGTGCCAGCAGCCAAGTTCCGGGAGAACGGAACGAGCAGTACTTC

J: TRBJ1-6
V: TRBV7-2
size: .
D: .
CDR3: CASSSIPDNSPLHF
DNA: TGTGCCAGCAGCTCCATTCCAGATAATTCACCCCTCCACTTT

J: TRBJ2-7
V: TRBV28
size: .
D: TRBD2
CDR3: CASTPGVAGRIGQYF
DNA: TGTGCCAGCACCCCAGGGGTAGCGGGGAGGATTGGGCAGTACTTC

J: TRBJ2-7
V: TRBV5-3
size: once
D: .
CDR3: CAQLGFGGCEQYF
DNA: TGTGCCCAACTGGGGTTCGGGGGTTGCGAGCAGTACTTC

J: TRBJ2-3
V: TRBV19
size: .
D: TRBD2
CDR3: CASSKGLAGVTDTQYF
DNA: TGTGCCAGTAGTAAGGGACTAGCGGGAGTCACAGATACGCAGTATTTT

J: TRBJ1-1
V: TRBV6-6
size: .
D: TRBD1
CDR3: CASRGDSQNTEAFF
DNA: TGTGCCAGCAGGGGGGACAGCCAGAACACTGAAGCTTTCTTT

J: TRBJ2-5
V: TRBV4-3
size: .
D: .
CDR3: CASSQGWEQETQYF
DNA: TGCGCCAGCAGCCAAGGGTGGGAGCAAGAGACCCAGTACTTC

J: TRBJ2-7
V: TRBV19
size: .
D: TRBD2
CDR3: CASSIEIAGVRDEQYF
DNA: TGTGCCAGTAGTATAGAAATAGCGGGAGTTCGAGACGAGCAGTACTTC

J: TRBJ1-2
V: TRBV7-9
size: .
D: TRBD1
CDR3: CASEGARGYTF
DNA: TGTGCCAGCGAGGGGGCGCGCGGCTACACCTTC

J: TRBJ2-7
V: TRBV27
size: .
D: .
CDR3: CASSLVGETPFSYEQYF
DNA: TGTGCCAGCAGTTTAGTGGGAGAAACGCCCTTCTCCTACGAGCAGTACTTC

J: TRBJ2-1
V: TRBV7-7
size: .
D: TRBD2
CDR3: CASSPSGAYNEQFF
DNA: TGTGCTAGCAGCCCTAGCGGAGCGTACAATGAGCAGTTCTTC

J: TRBJ1-2
V: TRBV7-2
size: .
D: .
CDR3: CASSLYHGGEYGYTF
DNA: TGTGCCAGCAGCTTATATCATGGGGGCGAATATGGCTACACCTTC

J: TRBJ1-1
V: TRBV10-3
size: .
D: .
CDR3: CATRGSGTEAFF
DNA: TGTGCCACCCGGGGTTCCGGCACTGAAGCTTTCTTT

J: TRBJ2-1
V: TRBV2
size: .
D: TRBD2
CDR3: CASSERLAGGNEQFF
DNA: TGTGCCAGCAGTGAAAGGCTAGCGGGAGGCAATGAGCAGTTCTTC

J: TRBJ2-1
V: TRBV6-5
size: .
D: .
CDR3: CASSSPELYNEQFF
DNA: TGTGCCAGCAGTTCCCCAGAACTATACAATGAGCAGTTCTTC

J: TRBJ2-7
V: TRBV5-1
size: few
D: TRBD2
CDR3: CASSLGTSGAYEQYF
DNA: TGCGCCAGCAGCTTGGGGACTAGCGGGGCCTACGAGCAGTACTTC

J: TRBJ1-4
V: TRBV9
size: once
D: .
CDR3: CASGIGTPTNEKLFF
DNA: TGTGCCAGCGGGATCGGGACACCCACTAATGAAAAACTGTTTTTT

J: TRBJ2-2
V: TRBV27
size: .
D: .
CDR3: CASSEGGATGELFF
DNA: TGTGCCAGCAGTGAAGGGGGTGCCACCGGGGAGCTGTTTTTT

J: TRBJ2-1
V: TRBV7-9
size: .
D: .
CDR3: CASSLGSGRYNEQFF
DNA: TGTGCCAGCAGCCTCGGTAGCGGCCGCTACAATGAGCAGTTCTTC

J: TRBJ2-3
V: TRBV30
size: .
D: .
CDR3: CASSGSGKSDTQYF
DNA: TGTGCCTCCTCTGGGAGCGGAAAGTCAGATACGCAGTATTTT

J: TRBJ1-6
V: TRBV6-5
size: .
D: .
CDR3: CASSSAGQNSPLHF
DNA: TGTGCCAGCAGTTCCGCAGGCCAGAATTCACCCCTCCACTTT

J: TRBJ1-2
V: TRBV7-2
size: .
D: .
CDR3: CASSLRQERGYTF
DNA: TGTGCCAGCAGCCTCCGACAGGAGCGGGGCTACACCTTC

J: TRBJ1-1
V: TRBV6-5
size: .
D: .
CDR3: CASSYGEANTEAFF
DNA: TGTGCCAGCAGTTACGGGGAGGCGAACACTGAAGCTTTCTTT

J: TRBJ1-3
V: TRBV7-2
size: .
D: .
CDR3: CASSLMSLGAGGTIYF
DNA: TGTGCCAGCAGCTTAATGTCCCTGGGGGCTGGTGGCACCATATATTTT

J: TRBJ1-5
V: TRBV28
size: once
D: TRBD1
CDR3: CASSPGGPYRMEPQHF
DNA: TGTGCCAGCAGTCCAGGGGGCCCCTACCGAATGGAGCCCCAGCATTTT

J: TRBJ2-2
V: TRBV5-8
size: .
D: .
CDR3: CASSLVILRERTGELFF
DNA: TGTGCCAGCAGCTTAGTAATACTACGAGAGCGAACCGGGGAGCTGTTTTTT

J: TRBJ1-1
V: TRBV29-1
size: .
D: TRBD1
CDR3: CSAMTGGVYSTEAFF
DNA: TGCAGCGCCATGACAGGGGGTGTTTATAGCACTGAAGCTTTCTTT

J: TRBJ1-2
V: TRBV6-5
size: .
D: .
CDR3: CASSYEGGSGYTF
DNA: TGTGCCAGCAGTTACGAAGGGGGAAGCGGCTACACCTTC

J: TRBJ2-7
V: TRBV19
size: few
D: TRBD2
CDR3: CASSMGEGYEQYF
DNA: TGTGCCAGTAGTATGGGGGAGGGCTACGAGCAGTACTTC

J: TRBJ2-7
V: TRBV9
size: .
D: TRBD1
CDR3: CASSAGGQGNGEQYF
DNA: TGTGCCAGCAGCGCTGGGGGACAGGGGAACGGGGAGCAGTACTTC

J: TRBJ2-2
V: TRBV4-3
size: .
D: .
CDR3: CASSQGLRVGNTGELFF
DNA: TGCGCCAGCAGCCAAGGACTGAGGGTAGGGAACACCGGGGAGCTGTTTTTT

J: TRBJ2-7
V: TRBV28
size: once
D: .
CDR3: CASSGLQVLRAGEQYF
DNA: TGTGCCAGCAGTGGGCTACAGGTGCTCCGAGCTGGCGAGCAGTACTTC

J: TRBJ2-4
V: TRBV4-1
size: once
D: .
CDR3: CASSQNWVEGAYIQYF
DNA: TGCGCCAGCAGCCAAAATTGGGTGGAGGGGGCTTACATTCAGTACTTC

J: TRBJ1-5
V: TRBV28
size: .
D: .
CDR3: CASSLPGGSNQPQHF
DNA: TGTGCCAGCAGTCTACCCGGAGGCAGCAATCAGCCCCAGCATTTT